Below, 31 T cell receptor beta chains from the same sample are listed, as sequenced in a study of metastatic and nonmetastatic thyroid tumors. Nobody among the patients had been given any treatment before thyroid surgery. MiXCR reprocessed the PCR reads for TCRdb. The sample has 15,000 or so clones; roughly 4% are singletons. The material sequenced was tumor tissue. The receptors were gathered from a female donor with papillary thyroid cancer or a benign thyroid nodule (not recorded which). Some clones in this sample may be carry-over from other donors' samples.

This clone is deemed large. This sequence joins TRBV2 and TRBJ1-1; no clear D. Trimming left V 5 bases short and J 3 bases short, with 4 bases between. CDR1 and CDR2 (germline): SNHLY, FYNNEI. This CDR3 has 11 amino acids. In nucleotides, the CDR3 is TGTGCCAGCAGTTGGGACACTGAAGCTTTCTTT. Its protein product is CASSWDTEAFF.

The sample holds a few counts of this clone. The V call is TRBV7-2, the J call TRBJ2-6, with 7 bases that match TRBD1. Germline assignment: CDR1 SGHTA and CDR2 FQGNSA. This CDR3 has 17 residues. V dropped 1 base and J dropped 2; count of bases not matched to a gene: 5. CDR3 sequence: CASSLVVTGTGANVLTF. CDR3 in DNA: TGTGCCAGCAGCTTAGTGGTGACAGGGACTGGGGCCAACGTCCTGACTTTC.

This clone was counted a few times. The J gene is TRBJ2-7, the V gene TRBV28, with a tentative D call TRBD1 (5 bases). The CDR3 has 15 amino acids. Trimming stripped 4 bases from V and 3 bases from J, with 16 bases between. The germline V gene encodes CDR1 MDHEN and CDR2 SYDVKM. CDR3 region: CASSSTHWGSYEQYF. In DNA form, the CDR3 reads TGTGCCAGCAGTTCCACCCATTGGGGCAGCTACGAGCAGTACTTC.

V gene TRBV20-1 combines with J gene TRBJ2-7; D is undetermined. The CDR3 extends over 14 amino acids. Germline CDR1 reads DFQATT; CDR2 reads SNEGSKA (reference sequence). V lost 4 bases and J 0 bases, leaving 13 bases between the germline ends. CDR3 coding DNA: TGCAGTGCTAAAGACGGCTTAAGCTCCTACGAGCAGTACTTC. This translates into CSAKDGLSSYEQYF.

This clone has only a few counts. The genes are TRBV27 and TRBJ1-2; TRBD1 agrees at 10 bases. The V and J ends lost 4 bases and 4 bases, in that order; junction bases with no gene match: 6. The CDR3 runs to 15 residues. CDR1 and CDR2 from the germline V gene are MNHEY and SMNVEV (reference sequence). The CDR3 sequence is CASSSPGQGSYGYTF. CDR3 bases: TGTGCCAGCAGTTCTCCGGGACAGGGGAGCTATGGCTACACCTTC.

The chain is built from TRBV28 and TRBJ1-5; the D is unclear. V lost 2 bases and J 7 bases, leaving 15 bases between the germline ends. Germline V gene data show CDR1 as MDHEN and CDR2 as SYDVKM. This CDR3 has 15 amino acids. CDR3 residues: CASSLPGFAAQPQHF. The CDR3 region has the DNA TGTGCCAGCAGTTTACCCGGCTTTGCTGCCCAGCCCCAGCATTTT.

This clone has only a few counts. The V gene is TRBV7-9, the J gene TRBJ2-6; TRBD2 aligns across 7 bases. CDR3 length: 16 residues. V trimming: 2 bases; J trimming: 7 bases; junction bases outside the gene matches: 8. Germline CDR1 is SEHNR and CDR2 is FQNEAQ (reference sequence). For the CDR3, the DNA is TGTGCCAGCAGCTTAATTGGACTAGGCCTTGCCAACGTCCTGACTTTC. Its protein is CASSLIGLGLANVLTF.

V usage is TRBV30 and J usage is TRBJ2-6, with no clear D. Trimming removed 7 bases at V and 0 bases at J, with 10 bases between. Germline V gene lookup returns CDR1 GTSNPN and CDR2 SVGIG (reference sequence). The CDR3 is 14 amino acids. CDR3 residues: CALLRSSGANVLTF. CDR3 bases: TGTGCCTTGTTGAGGAGCTCTGGGGCCAACGTCCTGACTTTC.

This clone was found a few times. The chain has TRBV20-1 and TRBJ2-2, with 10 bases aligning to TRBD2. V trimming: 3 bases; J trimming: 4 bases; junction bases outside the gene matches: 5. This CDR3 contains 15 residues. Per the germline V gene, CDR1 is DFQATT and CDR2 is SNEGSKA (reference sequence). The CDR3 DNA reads TGCAGTGCTAGGGGTCTAGCGGGAGTCACCGGGGAGCTGTTTTTT. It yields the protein CSARGLAGVTGELFF.

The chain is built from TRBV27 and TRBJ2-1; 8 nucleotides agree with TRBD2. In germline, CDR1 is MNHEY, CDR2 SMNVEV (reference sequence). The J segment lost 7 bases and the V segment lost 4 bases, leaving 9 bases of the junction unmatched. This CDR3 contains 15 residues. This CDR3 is CASSSGLGLWNEQFF. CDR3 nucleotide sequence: TGTGCCAGCAGTTCGGGACTAGGTTTGTGGAATGAGCAGTTCTTC.

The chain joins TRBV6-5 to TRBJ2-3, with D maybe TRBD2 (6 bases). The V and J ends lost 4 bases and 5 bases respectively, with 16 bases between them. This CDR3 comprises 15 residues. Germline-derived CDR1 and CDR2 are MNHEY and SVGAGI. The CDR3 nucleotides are TGTGCCAGCAGTTCTCCGGGAGCTCCGGAAGATACGCAGTATTTT. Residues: CASSSPGAPEDTQYF.

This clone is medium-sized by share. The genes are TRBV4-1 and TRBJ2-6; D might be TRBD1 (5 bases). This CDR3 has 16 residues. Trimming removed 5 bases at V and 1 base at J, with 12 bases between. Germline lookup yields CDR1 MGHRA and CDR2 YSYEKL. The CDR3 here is CASSDLGDSGANVLTF. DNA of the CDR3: TGCGCCAGCAGCGACCTAGGGGATTCTGGGGCCAACGTCCTGACTTTC.

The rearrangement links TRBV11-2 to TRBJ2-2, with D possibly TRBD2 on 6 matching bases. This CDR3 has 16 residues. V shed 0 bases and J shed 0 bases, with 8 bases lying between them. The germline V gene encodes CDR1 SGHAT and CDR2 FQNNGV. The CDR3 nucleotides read TGTGCCAGCAGCTTAGAGGGAGGAGCGAACACCGGGGAGCTGTTTTTT. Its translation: CASSLEGGANTGELFF. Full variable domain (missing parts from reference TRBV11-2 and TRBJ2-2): EAGVAQSPRYKIIEKRQSVAFWCNPISGHATLYWYQQILGQGPKLLIQFQNNGVVDDSQLPKDRFSAERLKGVDSTLKIQPAKLEDSAVYLCASSLEGGANTGELFFGEGSRLTVL.

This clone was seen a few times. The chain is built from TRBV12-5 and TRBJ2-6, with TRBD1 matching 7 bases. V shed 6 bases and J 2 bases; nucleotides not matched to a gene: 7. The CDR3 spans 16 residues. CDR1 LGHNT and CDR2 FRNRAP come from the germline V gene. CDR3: CASGLDRAPGANVLTF. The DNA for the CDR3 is TGTGCTAGTGGCCTCGACAGGGCCCCTGGGGCCAACGTCCTGACTTTC.

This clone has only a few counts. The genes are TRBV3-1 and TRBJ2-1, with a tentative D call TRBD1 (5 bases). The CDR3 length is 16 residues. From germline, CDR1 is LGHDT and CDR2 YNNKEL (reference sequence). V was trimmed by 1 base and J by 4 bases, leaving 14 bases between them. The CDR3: CASSQGRGIRYNEQFF. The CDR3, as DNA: TGTGCCAGCAGCCAAGGAAGGGGCATCCGGTACAATGAGCAGTTCTTC.

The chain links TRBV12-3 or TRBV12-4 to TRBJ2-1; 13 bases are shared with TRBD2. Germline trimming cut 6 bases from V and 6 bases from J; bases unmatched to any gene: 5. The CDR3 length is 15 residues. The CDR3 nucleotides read TGTGCCAGCAGCATGAGGACTAGCGGGGGCAATGAGCAGTTCTTC. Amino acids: CASSMRTSGGNEQFF.

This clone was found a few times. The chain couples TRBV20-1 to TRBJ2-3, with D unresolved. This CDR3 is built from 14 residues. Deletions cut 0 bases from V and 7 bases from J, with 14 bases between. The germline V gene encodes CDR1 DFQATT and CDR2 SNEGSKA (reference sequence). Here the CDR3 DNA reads TGCAGTGCTAGAGATGGCGGTAACGTTCATACGCAGTATTTT. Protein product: CSARDGGNVHTQYF.

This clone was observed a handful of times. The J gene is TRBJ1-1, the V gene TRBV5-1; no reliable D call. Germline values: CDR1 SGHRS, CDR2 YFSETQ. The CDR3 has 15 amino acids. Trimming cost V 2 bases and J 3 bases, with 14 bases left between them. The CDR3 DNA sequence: TGCGCCAGCAGCTTAGGCAGGCTCTTGGACACTGAAGCTTTCTTT. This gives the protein CASSLGRLLDTEAFF.

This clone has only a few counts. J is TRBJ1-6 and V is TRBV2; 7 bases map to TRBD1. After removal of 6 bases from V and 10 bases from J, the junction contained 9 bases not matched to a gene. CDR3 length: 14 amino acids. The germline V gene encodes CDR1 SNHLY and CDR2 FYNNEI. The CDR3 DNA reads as TGTGCCAGCAGAAGGGACAGCGCAGTATCACCCCTCCACTTT. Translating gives CASRRDSAVSPLHF.

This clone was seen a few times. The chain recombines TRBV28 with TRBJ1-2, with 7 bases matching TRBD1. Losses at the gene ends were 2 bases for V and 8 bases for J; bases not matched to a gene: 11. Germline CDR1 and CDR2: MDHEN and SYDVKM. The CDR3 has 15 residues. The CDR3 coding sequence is TGTGCCAGCAGTTTAGACGCCAGGGGGACTACGGGCTACACCTTC. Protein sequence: CASSLDARGTTGYTF.

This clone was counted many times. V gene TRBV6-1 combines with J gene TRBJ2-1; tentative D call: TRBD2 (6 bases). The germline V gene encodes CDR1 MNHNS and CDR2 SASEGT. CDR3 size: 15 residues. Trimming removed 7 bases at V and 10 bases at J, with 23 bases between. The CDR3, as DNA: TGTGCCAGCAATACCGTGGCGGGGACCTCCAAGGAGCAGTTCTTC. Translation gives CASNTVAGTSKEQFF.

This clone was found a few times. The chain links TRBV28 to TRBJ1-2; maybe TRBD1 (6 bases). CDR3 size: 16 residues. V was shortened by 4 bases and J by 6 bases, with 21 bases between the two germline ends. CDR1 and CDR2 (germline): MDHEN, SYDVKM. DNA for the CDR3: TGTGCCAGCAGTTCCGGCGTGGGGGCATCTCTACATGGCTACACCTTC. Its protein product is CASSSGVGASLHGYTF.

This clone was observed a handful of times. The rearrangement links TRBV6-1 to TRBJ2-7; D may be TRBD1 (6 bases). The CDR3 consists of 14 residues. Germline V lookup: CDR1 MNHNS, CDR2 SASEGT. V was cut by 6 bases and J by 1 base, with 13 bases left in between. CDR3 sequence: CASRRQADSYEQYF. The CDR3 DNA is TGTGCCAGCAGGAGACAGGCAGATTCCTACGAGCAGTACTTC.

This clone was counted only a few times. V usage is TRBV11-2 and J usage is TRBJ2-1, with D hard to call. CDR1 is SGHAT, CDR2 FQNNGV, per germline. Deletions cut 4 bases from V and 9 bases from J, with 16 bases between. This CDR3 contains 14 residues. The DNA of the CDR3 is TGTGCCAGCAGCTCCGATGCCCTCCTGGGTGAGCAGTTCTTC. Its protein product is CASSSDALLGEQFF.

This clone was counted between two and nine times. CDR3 amino acids: CASSVGLAFGELFF. CDR3 bases: TGTGCCAGCAGTGTGGGACTAGCGTTCGGGGAGCTGTTTTTT. This rearrangement joins TRBV6-4 to TRBJ2-2; 10 nucleotides line up with TRBD2. V lost 4 bases and J lost 7; bases outside the gene matches: 3. The CDR3 sequence is 14 residues long. The germline gives CDR1 MRHNA, CDR2 SNTAGT.

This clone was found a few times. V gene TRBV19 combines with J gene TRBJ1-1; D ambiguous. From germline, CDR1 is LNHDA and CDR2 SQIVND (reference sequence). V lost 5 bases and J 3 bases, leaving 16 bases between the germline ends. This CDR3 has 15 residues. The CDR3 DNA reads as TGTGCCAGTAGTGCTGGCGTTCGGGGTGACACTGAAGCTTTCTTT. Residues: CASSAGVRGDTEAFF.

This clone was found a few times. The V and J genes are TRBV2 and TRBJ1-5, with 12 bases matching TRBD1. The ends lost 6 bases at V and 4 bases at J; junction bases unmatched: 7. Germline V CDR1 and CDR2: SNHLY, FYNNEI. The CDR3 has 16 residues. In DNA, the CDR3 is TGTGCCAGCAGGCAGGGACAGGGGGCTTTTAATCAGCCCCAGCATTTT. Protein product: CASRQGQGAFNQPQHF.

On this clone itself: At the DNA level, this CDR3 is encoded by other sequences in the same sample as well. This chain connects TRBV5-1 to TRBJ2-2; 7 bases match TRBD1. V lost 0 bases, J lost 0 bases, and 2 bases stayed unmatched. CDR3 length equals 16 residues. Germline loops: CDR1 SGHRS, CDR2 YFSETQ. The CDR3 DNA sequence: TGCGCCAGCAGCTTGGAAGGGGGCGCGAACACCGGGGAGCTGTTTTTT. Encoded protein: CASSLEGGANTGELFF.

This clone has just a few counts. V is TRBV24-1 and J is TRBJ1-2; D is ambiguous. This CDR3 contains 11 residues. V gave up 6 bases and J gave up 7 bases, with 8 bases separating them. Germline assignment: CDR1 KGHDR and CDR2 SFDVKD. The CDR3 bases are TGTGCCACCAGTTGGTTGGGTGGCTACACCTTC. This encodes CATSWLGGYTF.

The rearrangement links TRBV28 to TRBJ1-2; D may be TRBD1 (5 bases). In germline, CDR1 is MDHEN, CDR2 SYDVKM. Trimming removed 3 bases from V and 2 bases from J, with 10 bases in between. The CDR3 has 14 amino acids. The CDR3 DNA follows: TGTGCCAGCAGTTTCTCGGCAGGGAACTATGGCTACACCTTC. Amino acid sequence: CASSFSAGNYGYTF.

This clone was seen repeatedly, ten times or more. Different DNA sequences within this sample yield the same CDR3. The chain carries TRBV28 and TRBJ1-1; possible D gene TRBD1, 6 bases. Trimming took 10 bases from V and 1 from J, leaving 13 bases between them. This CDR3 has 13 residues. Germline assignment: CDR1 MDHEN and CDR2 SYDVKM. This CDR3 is CATLNRANTEAFF. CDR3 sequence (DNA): TGTGCCACCTTAAACAGGGCGAACACTGAAGCTTTCTTT.